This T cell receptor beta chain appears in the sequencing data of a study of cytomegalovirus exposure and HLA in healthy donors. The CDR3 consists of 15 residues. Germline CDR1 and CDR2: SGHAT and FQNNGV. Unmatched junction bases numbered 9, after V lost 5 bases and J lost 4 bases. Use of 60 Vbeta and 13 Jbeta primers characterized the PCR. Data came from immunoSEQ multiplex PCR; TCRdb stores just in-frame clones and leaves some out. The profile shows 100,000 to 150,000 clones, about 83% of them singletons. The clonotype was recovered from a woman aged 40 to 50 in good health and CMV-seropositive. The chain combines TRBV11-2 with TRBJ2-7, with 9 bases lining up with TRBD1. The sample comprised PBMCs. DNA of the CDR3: TGTGCCAGCAGCCGAGACAGGGGGTCTGTTTACGAGCAGTACTTC. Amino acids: CASSRDRGSVYEQYF.